The source of this T cell receptor beta chain is a study of OX40 agonist ivuxolimab in advanced cancers. About the research overall: Patients were 82.7% male with ages roughly 20 to 80, mean approximately 55.

The protocol was immunoSEQ multiplex PCR, while the TCRdb copy is restricted to in-frame clones and leaves out a portion. The table lists tens of thousands of clones, 87% of them singletons, with 0.35% in the top ten. Of note for this clone: Its antigen is as yet unknown.

Study-level points and caveats: CD4+ T cells averaged fewer expanded clones than CD8+ T cells.

The TCR was taken from an adult with an advanced solid tumor such as melanoma, head and neck, liver or kidney cancer. Sequencing was performed on CD4+ or CD8+ T cells sorted from blood, taken in a trial of the OX40 agonist ivuxolimab.

CDR3 loop: CASSFSENQPQHF. DNA for the CDR3: TGTGCCAGCAGCTTCTCAGAGAATCAGCCCCAGCATTTT. The chain joins TRBV7-6 to TRBJ1-5; the D is unclear. The germline V gene has CDR1 SGHVS and CDR2 FNYEAQ. Trimming took 3 bases from V and 4 from J, leaving 7 bases between them. CDR3 length: 13 amino acids.